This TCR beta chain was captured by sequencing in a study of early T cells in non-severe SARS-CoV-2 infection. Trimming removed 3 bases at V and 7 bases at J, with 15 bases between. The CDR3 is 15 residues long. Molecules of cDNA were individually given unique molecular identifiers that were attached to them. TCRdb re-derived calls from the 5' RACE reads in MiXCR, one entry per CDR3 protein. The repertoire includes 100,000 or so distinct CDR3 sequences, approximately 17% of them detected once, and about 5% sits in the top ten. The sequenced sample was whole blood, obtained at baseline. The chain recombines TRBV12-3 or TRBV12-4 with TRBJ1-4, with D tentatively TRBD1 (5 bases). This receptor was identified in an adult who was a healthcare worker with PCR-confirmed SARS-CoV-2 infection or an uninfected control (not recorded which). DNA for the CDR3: TGTGCCAGCAGTTTCGCAGGGAGTGGGTCTGAAAAACTGTTTTTT. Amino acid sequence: CASSFAGSGSEKLFF.